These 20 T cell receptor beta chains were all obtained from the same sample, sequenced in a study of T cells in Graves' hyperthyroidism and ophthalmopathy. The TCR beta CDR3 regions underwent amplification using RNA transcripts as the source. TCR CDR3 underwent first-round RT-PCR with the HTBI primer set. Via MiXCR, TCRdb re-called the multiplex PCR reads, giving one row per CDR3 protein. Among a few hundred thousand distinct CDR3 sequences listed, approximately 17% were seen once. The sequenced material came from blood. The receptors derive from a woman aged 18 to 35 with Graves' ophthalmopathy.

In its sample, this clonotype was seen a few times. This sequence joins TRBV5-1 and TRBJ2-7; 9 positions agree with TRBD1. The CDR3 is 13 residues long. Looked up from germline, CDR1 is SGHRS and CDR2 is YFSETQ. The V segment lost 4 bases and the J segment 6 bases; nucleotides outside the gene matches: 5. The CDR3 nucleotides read TGCGCCAGCAGCCCCCGGGACAGGGTCGAGCAGTACTTC. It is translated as CASSPRDRVEQYF.

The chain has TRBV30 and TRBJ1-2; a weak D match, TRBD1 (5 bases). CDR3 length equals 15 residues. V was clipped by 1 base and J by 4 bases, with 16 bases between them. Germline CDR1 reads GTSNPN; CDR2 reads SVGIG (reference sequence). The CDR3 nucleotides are TGTGCCTGGAGTGGGGTAGAGGGACGTGGCTATGGCTACACCTTC. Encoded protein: CAWSGVEGRGYGYTF. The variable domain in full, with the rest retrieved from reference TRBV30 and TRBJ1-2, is SQTIHQWPATLVQPVGSPLSLECTVEGTSNPNLYWYRQAAGRGLQLLFYSVGIGQISSEVPQNLSASRPQDRQFILSSKKLLLSDSGFYLCAWSGVEGRGYGYTFGSGTRLTVV.

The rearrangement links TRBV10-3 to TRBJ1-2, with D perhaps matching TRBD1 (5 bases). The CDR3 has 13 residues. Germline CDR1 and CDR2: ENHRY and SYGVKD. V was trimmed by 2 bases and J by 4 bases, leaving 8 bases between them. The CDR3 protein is CAISEAGAYGYTF. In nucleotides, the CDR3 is TGTGCCATCAGTGAGGCCGGGGCCTATGGCTACACCTTC.

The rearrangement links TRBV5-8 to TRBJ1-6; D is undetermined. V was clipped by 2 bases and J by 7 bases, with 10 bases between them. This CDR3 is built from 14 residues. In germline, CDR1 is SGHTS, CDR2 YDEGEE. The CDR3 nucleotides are TGTGCCAGCAGCTTTGGGCTGATCAATTCACCCCTCCACTTT. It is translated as CASSFGLINSPLHF.

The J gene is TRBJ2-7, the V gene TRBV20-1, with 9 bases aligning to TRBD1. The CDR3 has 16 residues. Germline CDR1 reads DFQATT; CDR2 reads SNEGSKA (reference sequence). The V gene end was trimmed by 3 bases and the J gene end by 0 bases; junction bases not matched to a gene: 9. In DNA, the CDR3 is TGCAGTGCTAGGGGACAGGGAACAAGAGGCTCCTACGAGCAGTACTTC. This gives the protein CSARGQGTRGSYEQYF.

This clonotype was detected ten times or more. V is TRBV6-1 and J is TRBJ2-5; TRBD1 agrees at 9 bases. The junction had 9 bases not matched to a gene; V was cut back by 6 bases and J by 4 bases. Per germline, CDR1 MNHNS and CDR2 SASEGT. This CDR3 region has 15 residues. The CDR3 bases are TGTGCCAGCAGCGACGGGGGACAGGGTCGAGAGACCCAGTACTTC. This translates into CASSDGGQGRETQYF.

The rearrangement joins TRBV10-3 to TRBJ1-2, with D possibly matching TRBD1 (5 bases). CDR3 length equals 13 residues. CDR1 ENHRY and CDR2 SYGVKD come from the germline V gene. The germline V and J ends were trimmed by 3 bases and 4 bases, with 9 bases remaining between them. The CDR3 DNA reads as TGTGCCATCAGTGAAGAGGGGACCTATGGCTACACCTTC. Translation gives CAISEEGTYGYTF.

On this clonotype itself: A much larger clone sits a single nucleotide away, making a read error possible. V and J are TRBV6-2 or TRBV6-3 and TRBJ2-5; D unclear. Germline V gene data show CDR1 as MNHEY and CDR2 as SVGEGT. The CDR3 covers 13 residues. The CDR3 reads CAGRRRFQETQYF. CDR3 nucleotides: TGTGCCGGCAGACGACGGTTCCAAGAGACCCAGTACTTC.

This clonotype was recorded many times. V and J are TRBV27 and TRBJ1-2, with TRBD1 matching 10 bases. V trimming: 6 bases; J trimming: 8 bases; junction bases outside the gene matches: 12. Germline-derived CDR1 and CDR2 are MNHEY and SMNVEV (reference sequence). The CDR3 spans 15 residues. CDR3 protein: CASSQGEDRGFGYTF. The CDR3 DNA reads TGTGCCAGCAGCCAAGGGGAGGACAGGGGGTTCGGCTACACCTTC.

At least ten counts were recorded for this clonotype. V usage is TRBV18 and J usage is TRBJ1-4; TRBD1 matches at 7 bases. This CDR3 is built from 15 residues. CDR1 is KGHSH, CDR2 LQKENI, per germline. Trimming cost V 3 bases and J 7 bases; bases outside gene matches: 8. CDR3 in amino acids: CASSPDGRGTEKLFF. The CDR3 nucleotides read TGTGCCAGCTCACCCGATGGCAGGGGGACTGAAAAACTGTTTTTT.

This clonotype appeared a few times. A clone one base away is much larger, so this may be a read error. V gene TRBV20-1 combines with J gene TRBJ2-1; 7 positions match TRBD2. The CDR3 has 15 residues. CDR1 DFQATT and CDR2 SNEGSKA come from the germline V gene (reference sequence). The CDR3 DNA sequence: TGCAGTGCTAGAGATAGGCTAGCGGCCTACAATGAGCAGCTCTTC. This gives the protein CSARDRLAAYNEQLF.

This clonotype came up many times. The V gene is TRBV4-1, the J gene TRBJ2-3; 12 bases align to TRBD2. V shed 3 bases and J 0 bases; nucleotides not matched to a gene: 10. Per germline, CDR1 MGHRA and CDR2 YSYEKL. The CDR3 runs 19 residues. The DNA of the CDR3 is TGCGCCAGCAGCCAGTCAGAGTGGCTAGCGGGAGGGAGCACAGATACGCAGTATTTT. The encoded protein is CASSQSEWLAGGSTDTQYF.

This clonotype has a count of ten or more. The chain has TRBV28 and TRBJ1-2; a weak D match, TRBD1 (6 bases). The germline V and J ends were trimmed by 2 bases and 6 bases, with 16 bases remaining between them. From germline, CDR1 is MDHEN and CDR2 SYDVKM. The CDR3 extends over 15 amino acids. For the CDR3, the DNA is TGTGCCAGCAGTTTAGACGGCCAGGGGTTCGATGGCTACACCTTC. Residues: CASSLDGQGFDGYTF.

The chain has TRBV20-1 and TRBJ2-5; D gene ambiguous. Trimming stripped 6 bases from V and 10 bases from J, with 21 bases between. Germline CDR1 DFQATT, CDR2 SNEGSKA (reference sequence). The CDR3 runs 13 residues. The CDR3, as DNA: TGCAGTGCAACCCGGGCCGGAGCTCTGGACCAGTACTTC. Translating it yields CSATRAGALDQYF.

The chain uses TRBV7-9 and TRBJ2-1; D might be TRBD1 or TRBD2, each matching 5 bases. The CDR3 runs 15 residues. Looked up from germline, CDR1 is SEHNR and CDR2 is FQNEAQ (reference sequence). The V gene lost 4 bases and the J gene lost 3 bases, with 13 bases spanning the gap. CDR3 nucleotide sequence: TGTGCCAGCAGCTACCGGGACCCACGCTACAATGAGCAGTTCTTC. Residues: CASSYRDPRYNEQFF.

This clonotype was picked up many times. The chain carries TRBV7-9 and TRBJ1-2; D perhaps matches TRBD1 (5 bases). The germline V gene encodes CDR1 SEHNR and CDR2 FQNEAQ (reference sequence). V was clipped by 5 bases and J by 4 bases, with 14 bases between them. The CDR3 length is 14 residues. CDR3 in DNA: TGTGCCAGCAGCACCGCGGACACAATCTATGGCTACACCTTC. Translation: CASSTADTIYGYTF.

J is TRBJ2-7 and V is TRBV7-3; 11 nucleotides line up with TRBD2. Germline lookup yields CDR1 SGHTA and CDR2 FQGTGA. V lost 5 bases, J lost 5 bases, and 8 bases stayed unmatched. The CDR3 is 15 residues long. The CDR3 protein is CASSKTSGSSDEQYF. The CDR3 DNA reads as TGTGCCAGCAGCAAAACTAGCGGGAGCTCGGACGAGCAGTACTTC.

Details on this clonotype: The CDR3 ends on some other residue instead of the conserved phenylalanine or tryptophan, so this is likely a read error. The CDR3 protein is CSARRDRANTGELFL. CDR3 in DNA: TGCAGTGCTAGGCGGGACAGGGCCAACACCGGGGAGCTGTTTCTT. This rearrangement joins TRBV20-1 to TRBJ2-2; TRBD1 agrees at 9 bases. The CDR3 is 15 amino acids. Trimming cost V 3 bases and J 2 bases; bases outside gene matches: 4. CDR1 and CDR2 from the germline V gene are DFQATT and SNEGSKA (reference sequence).

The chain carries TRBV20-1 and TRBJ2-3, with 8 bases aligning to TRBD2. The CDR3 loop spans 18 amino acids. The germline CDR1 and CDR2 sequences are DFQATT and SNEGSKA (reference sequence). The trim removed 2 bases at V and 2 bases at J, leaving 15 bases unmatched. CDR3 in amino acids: CSARNMSGGPPNTDTQYF. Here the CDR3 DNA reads TGCAGTGCTAGAAATATGAGCGGGGGACCACCTAACACAGATACGCAGTATTTT.

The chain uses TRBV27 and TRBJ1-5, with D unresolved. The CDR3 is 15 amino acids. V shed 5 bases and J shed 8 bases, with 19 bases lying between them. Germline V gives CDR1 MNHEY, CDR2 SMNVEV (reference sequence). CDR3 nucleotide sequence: TGTGCCAGCAGTCTAGGCCCAACTGGGCTAGAGCCCCAGCATTTT. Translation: CASSLGPTGLEPQHF.